This T cell receptor (beta chain) was recorded in a study of T-cell memory formation after mild COVID-19. Study details: In these data, TCR clusters were largely donor specific.

This CDR3 is built from 14 residues. CDR1 is PRHDT, CDR2 FYEKMQ, per germline (reference sequence). With 8 bases clipped from V and 5 bases from J, the junction kept 12 bases outside the gene matches. Points on this clonotype: Its antigen is not known.

TCRdb redid the calling of the 5' RACE reads with MiXCR, one entry per CDR3 protein. The table shows approximately 100,000 distinct CDR3 sequences, with roughly 25% occurring only once. Study results and caveats: The appearance of some responding clones in pre-infection memory suggested that cross-reactive memory joined. Shrinking CD4+ clones resided mostly in CM and EM, and CD8+ ones in EMRA.

The sequence was collected from a man aged 18 to 30 who had mild COVID-19 (a few samples of this study predate the infection). Cell type and time point are not known. The chain uses TRBV13 and TRBJ2-7, with 7 bases fitting TRBD2. The sequenced material came from PBMCs or a T cell subset sorted from them (not recorded which). This CDR3 is CASRSAGSRHEQYF. CDR3 nucleotides: TGTGCCAGCCGGTCAGCGGGGTCCCGCCACGAGCAGTACTTC.